Listed below are T cell receptor beta chains from one sample, sequenced in a study of shared clonotypes between healthy human individuals. This table comes from immunoSEQ multiplex PCR, and its TCRdb copy is limited to in-frame clones, with some not included. The table has 2 million to 2.5 million clones, approximately 95% seen once; the top ten hold about 0.39%. Specimen: naive CD4+ T cells from PBMCs. These TCRs come from a man between 18 and 35 years old in good health. Some clones in this sample may be carry-over from other donors' samples. Each CDR3 is given with its conserved first and last residue. The D gene is left open where the match is weak. The listing skips clone size in some rows; elsewhere it reads once, few, many or a size class.

v_gene,j_gene,abundance,d_gene,len,CDR3aa,CDR3nt
TRBV9,TRBJ2-3,-,TRBD1,15,CASSPGTGYENTQYF,TGTGCCAGCAGCCCGGGGACAGGGTATGAAAATACGCAGTATTTT
TRBV28,TRBJ2-7,-,-,13,CASRSGVSYEQYF,TGTGCCAGCAGGTCGGGAGTCTCCTACGAGCAGTACTTC
TRBV2,TRBJ1-4,-,TRBD1,17,CASSERGGQVKGEKLFF,TGTGCCAGCAGTGAAAGAGGAGGACAGGTGAAAGGAGAAAAACTGTTTTTT
TRBV5-3,TRBJ1-5,-,TRBD1,17,CARSRLSDRGLDQPQHF,TGTGCCAGAAGCCGTCTGAGTGACAGGGGGCTTGATCAGCCCCAGCATTTT
TRBV6-1,TRBJ2-5,-,TRBD2,15,CASSPSGTWGETQYF,TGTGCCAGCAGTCCAAGCGGGACCTGGGGCGAGACCCAGTACTTC
TRBV6-6,TRBJ2-7,once,-,15,CASSYSGQGTYEQYF,TGTGCCAGCAGTTACTCCGGCCAGGGAACCTACGAGCAGTACTTC
TRBV7-6,TRBJ2-7,-,-,14,CASSLGPATYEQYF,TGTGCCAGCAGCCTCGGGCCAGCGACCTACGAGCAGTACTTC
TRBV5-1,TRBJ2-1,-,-,16,CASSSGGEAVYNEQFF,TGCGCCAGCAGCTCCGGTGGGGAGGCCGTGTACAATGAGCAGTTCTTC
TRBV19,TRBJ2-1,-,-,15,CASLPGASSYNEQFF,TGTGCCAGTCTTCCGGGAGCCAGCTCCTACAATGAGCAGTTCTTC
TRBV6-6,TRBJ2-1,-,TRBD2,15,CASIKRGLAFNEQFF,TGTGCCAGCATCAAACGGGGACTAGCGTTCAATGAGCAGTTCTTC
TRBV29-1,TRBJ2-5,-,TRBD1,13,CSIDRGWRETQYF,TGCAGCATCGACAGGGGATGGCGGGAGACCCAGTACTTC
TRBV7-9,TRBJ2-5,-,-,11,CASSLMQTQYF,TGTGCCAGCAGCTTAATGCAGACCCAGTACTTC
TRBV27,TRBJ2-6,once,-,17,CASSPQLSAPGANVLTF,TGTGCCAGCAGTCCCCAGCTCTCCGCGCCTGGGGCCAACGTCCTGACTTTC